The 21 T cell receptor beta chains listed next were all sequenced from one sample in a study of shared T cell receptors in the human thymus. Generated by immunoSEQ multiplex PCR, the TCRdb table keeps only in-frame clones and is missing some. The table lists roughly 550,000 clones, 78% of them singletons. Separately, the same data were catalogued under a study of human thymus T cells.

The sample taken for sequencing was thymocytes. All receptors come from a boy less than two years old with a congenital heart defect.

The table lists this clone with a few counts. The chain recombines TRBV25-1 with TRBJ2-7; 8 bases fit TRBD1. The CDR3 loop spans 13 amino acids. Germline V gene sequence: CDR1 MGHDK, CDR2 SYGVNS. J lost 2 bases, V lost 5 bases, and 2 bases had no gene match. Here the CDR3 DNA reads TGTGCCAGCAGTCGGGGACAGGCCTACGAGCAGTACTTC. This gives the protein CASSRGQAYEQYF.

The J gene is TRBJ2-2, the V gene TRBV19; weak D call: TRBD1 (5 bases). Germline assignment: CDR1 LNHDA and CDR2 SQIVND (reference sequence). V dropped 5 bases and J dropped 4 bases, with 14 bases sitting between them. This CDR3 is built from 15 residues. The CDR3 nucleotides read TGTGCCAGTAGTGATTACCAGGGATCCACCGGGGAGCTGTTTTTT. The encoded protein is CASSDYQGSTGELFF.

The chain carries TRBV11-1 and TRBJ2-3; D uncertain. V dropped 4 bases and J dropped 4 bases, with 6 bases sitting between them. This CDR3 has 12 amino acids. CDR1 and CDR2 from the germline V gene are SGHAT and FQDESV (reference sequence). CDR3 protein: CASSSPADTQYF. CDR3 in DNA: TGTGCCAGCAGCTCCCCCGCAGATACGCAGTATTTT.

The V and J genes are TRBV29-1 and TRBJ1-1, with a weak D call TRBD1 (5 bases). This CDR3 contains 12 residues. V was pared by 7 bases and J by 4 bases, with 13 bases between. Per the germline V gene, CDR1 is SQVTM and CDR2 is ANQGSEA. The CDR3 is CSGRDGPTEAFF. The CDR3 DNA reads TGCAGCGGGAGGGACGGGCCCACTGAAGCTTTCTTT.

CDR3 region: CASSPDSGNTIYF. The CDR3 nucleotides read TGTGCCAGCAGTCCGGACAGCGGAAACACCATATATTTT. The chain carries TRBV27 and TRBJ1-3, with D maybe TRBD1 (6 bases). This CDR3 is 13 amino acids long. Trimming left V 5 bases short and J 4 bases short, with 9 bases between. CDR1 is MNHEY, CDR2 SMNVEV, per germline (reference sequence).

This clone was observed a single time. The rearrangement joins TRBV9 to TRBJ1-3; TRBD1 is a possible D gene (6 bases). V gave up 5 bases and J gave up 0 bases, with 9 bases separating them. CDR1 is SGDLS and CDR2 is YYNGEE in the germline V gene. The CDR3 length is 14 residues. CDR3: CASRGGLSGNTIYF. CDR3 in DNA: TGTGCCAGCAGGGGGGGGCTCTCTGGAAACACCATATATTTT. Complete variable domain (other parts from reference TRBV9 and TRBJ1-3): DSGVTQTPKHLITATGQRVTLRCSPRSGDLSVYWYQQSLDQGLQFLIQYYNGEERAKGNILERFSAQQFPDLHSELNLSSLELGDSALYFCASRGGLSGNTIYFGEGSWLTVV.

The chain links TRBV6-6 to TRBJ1-4; D remains unclear. CDR1 MNHNY and CDR2 SVGAGI come from the germline V gene (reference sequence). This CDR3 is built from 15 residues. V lost 2 bases to trimming and J lost 8 bases, with 15 bases between them. The CDR3 loop is CASSYVSGDGEKLFF. DNA for the CDR3: TGTGCCAGCAGTTACGTCAGCGGGGATGGGGAAAAACTGTTTTTT.

The CDR3 nucleotides are TGCGCCAGCAGCCAATCCGGGACAGACCGTAACTATGGCTACACCTTC. Translation: CASSQSGTDRNYGYTF. The rearrangement links TRBV4-3 to TRBJ1-2, with TRBD1 matching over 7 bases. This CDR3 is built from 16 residues. Germline V CDR1 and CDR2: LGHNA, YSLEER. J gave up 1 base and V 2 bases, and 7 bases lay outside the gene matches.

This clone was seen only once. V is TRBV11-2 and J is TRBJ2-7, with 11 bases aligning to TRBD1. The CDR3 contains 16 residues. V was pared by 4 bases and J by 4 bases, with 9 bases of the junction left unmatched. The germline CDR1 and CDR2 sequences are SGHAT and FQNNGV. CDR3 protein: CASSYTSGTGGYEQYF. DNA of the CDR3: TGTGCCAGCAGCTATACCTCCGGGACAGGGGGTTACGAGCAGTACTTC. The variable domain in full, completed from reference TRBV11-2 and TRBJ2-7, reads EAGVAQSPRYKIIEKRQSVAFWCNPISGHATLYWYQQILGQGPKLLIQFQNNGVVDDSQLPKDRFSAERLKGVDSTLKIQPAKLEDSAVYLCASSYTSGTGGYEQYFGPGTRLTVT.

The rearrangement links TRBV7-2 to TRBJ1-3, with D perhaps matching TRBD1 (5 bases). Germline-derived CDR1 and CDR2 are SGHTA and FQGNSA. The CDR3 totals 18 residues. With 2 bases removed from V and 2 bases from J, the gap between germline ends came to 19 bases. CDR3 DNA: TGTGCCAGCAGCTTACAAAACAACCAGGGTATAGCTGGAAACACCATATATTTT. Amino acid sequence: CASSLQNNQGIAGNTIYF.

This chain links TRBV6-1 with TRBJ1-2, with D possibly being TRBD1 (5 bases). Germline V CDR1 and CDR2: MNHNS, SASEGT. The V end lost 8 bases, the J end lost 6 bases, and 13 bases lay between the germline ends. CDR3 size: 12 residues. CDR3: CASPQGSDGYTF. CDR3 DNA: TGTGCCAGCCCCCAGGGATCGGATGGCTACACCTTC.

This rearrangement joins TRBV19 to TRBJ1-2; 8 nucleotides align to TRBD1. The V and J ends lost 4 bases and 2 bases, in that order; junction bases with no gene match: 12. This CDR3 comprises 17 residues. Germline lookup yields CDR1 LNHDA and CDR2 SQIVND (reference sequence). The CDR3 nucleotides are TGTGCCAGTAGTAAAGGCGGACAGGGCCCTAGGAACTATGGCTACACCTTC. This sequence encodes CASSKGGQGPRNYGYTF.

V gene TRBV5-4 combines with J gene TRBJ2-7; 11 bases are shared with TRBD2. Germline V gives CDR1 SGHNT, CDR2 YYREEE (reference sequence). V trimming: 4 bases; J trimming: 2 bases; junction bases outside the gene matches: 11. The CDR3 length is 17 residues. CDR3 nucleotide sequence: TGTGCCAGCAGCCTAATCCAACTAGCGGGAGCCCCCTACGAGCAGTACTTC. This codes for CASSLIQLAGAPYEQYF. Variable domain in full (rest from reference TRBV5-4 and TRBJ2-7): ETGVTQSPTHLIKTRGQQVTLRCSSQSGHNTVSWYQQALGQGPQFIFQYYREEENGRGNFPPRFSGLQFPNYSSELNVNALELDDSALYLCASSLIQLAGAPYEQYFGPGTRLTVT.

This clone was counted a few times. CDR3 region: CATSRETGLAGGVTKNIQYF. DNA of the CDR3: TGTGCCACCAGCAGAGAGACAGGGCTAGCGGGAGGGGTAACCAAAAACATTCAGTACTTC. V gene TRBV15 combines with J gene TRBJ2-4, with 12 bases lining up with TRBD2. V lost 0 bases and J lost 2; bases outside the gene matches: 11. CDR1 and CDR2 from the germline V gene are LNHNV and YYDKDF (reference sequence). This CDR3 contains 20 residues.

This chain connects TRBV6-5 to TRBJ2-7; 7 bases align to TRBD1. CDR1 is MNHEY and CDR2 is SVGAGI in the germline V gene. V trimming: 6 bases; J trimming: 2 bases; junction bases outside the gene matches: 7. The CDR3 has 14 residues. Here the CDR3 reads CASRSGQETYEQYF. For the CDR3, the DNA is TGTGCCAGCAGGTCCGGACAGGAGACCTACGAGCAGTACTTC.

This clone was found a few times. The rearrangement uses TRBV7-2 and TRBJ1-1, with TRBD1 matching 10 bases. The junction had 3 bases not matched to a gene; V was cut back by 1 base and J by 1 base. The CDR3 extends over 16 amino acids. The germline CDR1 and CDR2 sequences are SGHTA and FQGNSA. The DNA for the CDR3 is TGTGCCAGCAGCTTAGGAAGACAGGGGGCGAACACTGAAGCTTTCTTT. This codes for CASSLGRQGANTEAFF. The full variable domain, rest sourced from reference TRBV7-2 and TRBJ1-1, is GAGVSQSPSNKVTEKGKDVELRCDPISGHTALYWYRQSLGQGLEFLIYFQGNSAPDKSGLPSDRFSAERTGGSVSTLTIQRTQQEDSAVYLCASSLGRQGANTEAFFGQGTRLTVV.

The V gene is TRBV5-1, the J gene TRBJ2-5; tentatively, D is TRBD1 (7 bases). The CDR3 runs 16 residues. In germline, CDR1 is SGHRS, CDR2 YFSETQ. V lost 0 bases and J 2 bases, leaving 14 bases between the germline ends. Here the CDR3 reads CASSLGPRGEQETQYF. The CDR3 DNA is TGCGCCAGCAGCTTGGGTCCCAGGGGGGAACAAGAGACCCAGTACTTC.

The genes are TRBV25-1 and TRBJ2-3, with 8 bases matching TRBD2. The CDR3 runs to 17 residues. V shed 8 bases and J 0 bases; nucleotides not matched to a gene: 13. CDR1 is MGHDK, CDR2 SYGVNS, per germline. CDR3 protein: CASPVAGPYGSTDTQYF. Here the CDR3 DNA reads TGTGCCAGCCCAGTAGCGGGACCCTACGGTAGCACAGATACGCAGTATTTT. Full variable domain (remainder filled in from reference TRBV25-1 and TRBJ2-3): EADIYQTPRYLVIGTGKKITLECSQTMGHDKMYWYQQDPGMELHLIHYSYGVNSTEKGDLSSESTVSRIRTEHFPLTLESARPSHTSQYLCASPVAGPYGSTDTQYFGPGTRLTVL.

The J gene is TRBJ2-1, the V gene TRBV4-3, with D hard to call. CDR3 length equals 16 residues. Germline loops: CDR1 LGHNA, CDR2 YSLEER. Trimming removed 0 bases from V and 0 bases from J, with 9 bases in between. The CDR3 sequence is CASSQERVPSYNEQFF. In nucleotides, the CDR3 is TGCGCCAGCAGCCAAGAACGGGTTCCCTCCTACAATGAGCAGTTCTTC.

This chain uses TRBV5-1 with TRBJ2-7; 8 bases match TRBD1. V shed 4 bases, J shed 5 bases, and the junction held 11 bases outside the gene matches. Germline values: CDR1 SGHRS, CDR2 YFSETQ. The CDR3 loop spans 15 amino acids. The CDR3 spells CASSLADRVIHEQYF. As DNA, the CDR3 is TGCGCCAGCAGCCTGGCGGACAGGGTTATCCACGAGCAGTACTTC.

This chain links TRBV7-8 with TRBJ2-7, with 9 bases matching TRBD2. Germline V gene sequence: CDR1 SGHVS, CDR2 FQNEAQ. The CDR3 loop spans 17 amino acids. Trimming removed 1 base from V and 4 bases from J; junction bases left unmatched: 11. For the CDR3, the DNA is TGTGCCAGCAGCTTAGTCGCGGGAGGGCCTGGAGGGTACGAGCAGTACTTC. It specifies CASSLVAGGPGGYEQYF.